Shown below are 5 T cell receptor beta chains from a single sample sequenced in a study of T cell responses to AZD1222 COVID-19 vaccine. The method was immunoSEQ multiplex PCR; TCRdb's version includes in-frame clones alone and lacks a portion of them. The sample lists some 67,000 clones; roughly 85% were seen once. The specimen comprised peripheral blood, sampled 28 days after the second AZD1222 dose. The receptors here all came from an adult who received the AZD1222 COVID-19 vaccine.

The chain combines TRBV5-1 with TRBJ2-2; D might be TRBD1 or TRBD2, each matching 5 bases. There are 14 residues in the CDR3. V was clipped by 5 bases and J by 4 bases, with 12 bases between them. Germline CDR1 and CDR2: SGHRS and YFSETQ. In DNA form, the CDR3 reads TGCGCCAGCAGTAGCGTAGGGGTCACCGGGGAGCTGTTTTTT. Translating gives CASSSVGVTGELFF. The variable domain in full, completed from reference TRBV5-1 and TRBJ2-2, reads KAGVTQTPRYLIKTRGQQVTLSCSPISGHRSVSWYQQTPGQGLQFLFEYFSETQRNKGNFPGRFSGRQFSNSRSEMNVSTLELGDSALYLCASSSVGVTGELFFGEGSRLTVL.

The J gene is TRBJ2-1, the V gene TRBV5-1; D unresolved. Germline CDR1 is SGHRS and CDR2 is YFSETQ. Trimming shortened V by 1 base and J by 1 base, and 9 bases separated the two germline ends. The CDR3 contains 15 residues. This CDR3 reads CASSLRTWSYNEQFF. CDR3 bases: TGCGCCAGCAGCTTGAGAACATGGTCCTACAATGAGCAGTTCTTC. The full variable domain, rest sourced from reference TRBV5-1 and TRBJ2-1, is KAGVTQTPRYLIKTRGQQVTLSCSPISGHRSVSWYQQTPGQGLQFLFEYFSETQRNKGNFPGRFSGRQFSNSRSEMNVSTLELGDSALYLCASSLRTWSYNEQFFGPGTRLTVL.

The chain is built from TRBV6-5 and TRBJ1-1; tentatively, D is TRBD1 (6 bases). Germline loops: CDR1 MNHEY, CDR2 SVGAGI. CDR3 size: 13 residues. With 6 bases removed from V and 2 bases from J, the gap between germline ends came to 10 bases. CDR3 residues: CASRVTGNTEAFF. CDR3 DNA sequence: TGTGCCAGCAGGGTGACAGGTAACACTGAAGCTTTCTTT.

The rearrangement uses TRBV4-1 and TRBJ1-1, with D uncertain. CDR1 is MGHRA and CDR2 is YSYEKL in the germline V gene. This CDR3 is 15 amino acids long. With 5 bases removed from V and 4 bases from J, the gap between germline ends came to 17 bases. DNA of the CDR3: TGCGCCAGCAGCGGCGTAACGGGTGGGTTCACTGAAGCTTTCTTT. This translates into CASSGVTGGFTEAFF.

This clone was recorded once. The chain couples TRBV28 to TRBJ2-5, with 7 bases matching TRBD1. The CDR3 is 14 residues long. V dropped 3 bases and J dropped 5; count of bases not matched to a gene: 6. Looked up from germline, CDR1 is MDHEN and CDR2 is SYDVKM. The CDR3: CASSLRTGQETQYF. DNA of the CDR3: TGTGCCAGCAGTTTGAGGACGGGACAGGAGACCCAGTACTTC. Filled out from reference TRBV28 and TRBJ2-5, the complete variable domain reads DVKVTQSSRYLVKRTGEKVFLECVQDMDHENMFWYRQDPGLGLRLIYFSYDVKMKEKGDIPEGYSVSREKKERFSLILESASTNQTSMYLCASSLRTGQETQYFGPGTRLLVL.